These T cell receptor beta chains were read from a single sample in a study of T cell repertoires in cytomegalovirus infection. TCRdb redid the calling of the reads with MiXCR, one entry per CDR3 protein. The sample consists of approximately 990,000 distinct CDR3 sequences, approximately 32% of them appearing once. For these TCRs, the target antigens are not known. The specimen comprised cultured CD8+ T cells from PBMCs, sampled from culture after CMV antigen stimulation. These receptors came from a human donor in good health (CMV status not recorded). Some clones in this sample may be carry-over from other donors' samples. Each CDR3 is given with its conserved first and last residue. The order of the fields is J gene, V gene, clone size, D gene, CDR3 DNA, CDR3 protein. A D gene is named only where the DNA matches it firmly. Clone sizes are given selectively: once, few, many, or a class where the clone is expanded.

>TRBJ2-3|TRBV24-1|-|-
TGTGCCACCAGTGATTTCGGGAGAGGAGATACGCAGTATTTT
CATSDFGRGDTQYF
>TRBJ1-6|TRBV7-6|-|-
TGTGCCAGCAGAGCGGACAGTCTCTATAATTCACCCCTCCACTTT
CASRADSLYNSPLHF
>TRBJ2-1|TRBV6-2/TRBV6-3|few|-
TGTGCCAGCAGCCACGGTGTTGAGCAGTTCTTC
CASSHGVEQFF
>TRBJ2-1|TRBV18|-|TRBD2
TGTGCCAGCTCACCGTCCGGGACTACCACCTACAATGAGCAGTTCTTC
CASSPSGTTTYNEQFF
>TRBJ1-2|TRBV7-9|few|-
TGTGCCAGCAGCTTGGCGAACAGCCCTTCGTCCTATGGCTACACCTTC
CASSLANSPSSYGYTF
>TRBJ2-5|TRBV9|-|-
TGTGCCAGCAGCGTAGAGCGAGAAGAGACCCAGTACTTC
CASSVEREETQYF
>TRBJ1-1|TRBV19|few|TRBD1
TGTGCCAGTAGTGTCCCGAACAGGGGGCCATACACTGAAGCTTTCTTT
CASSVPNRGPYTEAFF
>TRBJ1-1|TRBV7-9|-|-
TGTGCCAGCAGGGTGGCGCCGAACACTGAAGCTTTCTTT
CASRVAPNTEAFF
>TRBJ2-1|TRBV6-8|-|TRBD1
TGTGCCAGCAGTCTATCGACAGGGCCCCACTCCTACAATGAGCAGTTCTTC
CASSLSTGPHSYNEQFF
>TRBJ2-4|TRBV25-1|few|TRBD2
TGTGCCAGCAGTGAATCCTCATATAGCGGGGTGGCAAACATTCAGTACTTC
CASSESSYSGVANIQYF
>TRBJ2-1|TRBV28|few|-
TGTGCCAGCAGTACGTACAGCTCCTACAATGAGCAGTTCTTC
CASSTYSSYNEQFF
>TRBJ1-1|TRBV7-8|few|-
TGTGCCAGCAGCTTAGCTCGGCAGGCGGGCACTGAAGCTTTCTTT
CASSLARQAGTEAFF
>TRBJ2-3|TRBV12-3/TRBV12-4|-|-
TGTGCCAGCAGTTTCGGCTCGGCTAGAACTAGCACAGATACGCAGTATTTT
CASSFGSARTSTDTQYF
>TRBJ1-1|TRBV5-6|few|-
TGTGCCAGCAGAGTGGTGGACACTGAAGCTTTCTTT
CASRVVDTEAFF
>TRBJ2-7|TRBV6-5|few|-
TGTGCCAGCAGTTACCAGGGATTCGAGCAGTACTTC
CASSYQGFEQYF
>TRBJ2-6|TRBV7-6|few|-
TGTGCCAGCAGCTCCAACCCAGGGGTTCCGCCTCCGAAGGCTGGGGCCAACGTCCTGACTTTC
CASSSNPGVPPPKAGANVLTF
>TRBJ2-1|TRBV29-1|few|-
TGCAGCGTTGAGGGTTGGAGCTCCTACAATGAGCAGTTCTTC
CSVEGWSSYNEQFF
>TRBJ1-2|TRBV19|-|-
TGTGCCAGTCGACAGAGGTACTATGGCTACACCTTC
CASRQRYYGYTF
>TRBJ2-1|TRBV20-1|once|TRBD2
TGCAGTGCTAGAGAGGGTAGCGGGGGCCTTGTCGGGAATGAGCAGTTCTTC
CSAREGSGGLVGNEQFF
>TRBJ2-5|TRBV7-3|few|-
TGTGCCAGCAGCTTAACCGGAAACAGGGAACGTGGAGAGACCCAGTACTTC
CASSLTGNRERGETQYF
>TRBJ2-7|TRBV15|-|-
TGTGCCACCAGCCTAGCGCCCACCTCCTACGAGCAGTACTTC
CATSLAPTSYEQYF
>TRBJ2-5|TRBV20-1|-|-
TGCAGTGCTAGAGGACCGACTCGATTCCAAGAGACCCAGTACTTC
CSARGPTRFQETQYF
>TRBJ2-5|TRBV7-9|few|-
TGTGCCAGCAGGAAGCCGGGACCTCAAGAGACCCAGTACTTC
CASRKPGPQETQYF
>TRBJ1-6|TRBV4-1|-|TRBD1
TGCGCCAGCAGCCACTTACAGGGGGCGCATTCACCCCTCCACTTT
CASSHLQGAHSPLHF
>TRBJ1-6|TRBV7-6|few|-
TGTGCCAGCAGCTCACGACAGCTCGGGGCACCCCTCCACTTT
CASSSRQLGAPLHF
>TRBJ2-3|TRBV2|-|-
TGTGCCAACAGGGGACTAGGGGAAATTCCTAGCACAGATACGCAGTATTTT
CANRGLGEIPSTDTQYF
>TRBJ1-5|TRBV7-9|few|-
TGTGCCAGCAGCTTAGCCAAATGGGGGCCGGGTCAGCCCCAGCATTTT
CASSLAKWGPGQPQHF
>TRBJ2-1|TRBV27|-|-
TGTGCCAGCAGCCAAGCCAATTACAATGAGCAGTTCTTC
CASSQANYNEQFF
>TRBJ1-6|TRBV7-9|-|-
TGTGCCAGCAGTCTAACAGGCGTTGGGGATTCACCCCTCCACTTT
CASSLTGVGDSPLHF
>TRBJ1-5|TRBV7-9|few|TRBD1
TGTGCCAGCAGCTTAGCGAGGCAGGGGGCCCGGCAGCCCCAGCATTTT
CASSLARQGARQPQHF
>TRBJ1-1|TRBV6-2/TRBV6-3|-|-
TGTGCCAGCAGTTACCCCCGTGGCAGCTATACTGAAGCTTTCTTT
CASSYPRGSYTEAFF
>TRBJ2-2|TRBV24-1|-|-
TGTGCCACCGCCCAGGGAGCGAACACCGGGGAGCTGTTTTTT
CATAQGANTGELFF
>TRBJ2-7|TRBV18|once|-
TGTGCCAGCTCACCACCGGATCGGGGCCCTTACTCCTACGAGCAGTACTTC
CASSPPDRGPYSYEQYF
>TRBJ2-7|TRBV6-5|few|TRBD2
TGTGCCAGCAGTTCACCCCAGCGGGGCGAGGTGGAGCAGTACTTC
CASSSPQRGEVEQYF
>TRBJ2-1|TRBV12-5|-|-
TGTGCTAGTGGTCCCTACCGGGGGCTCGACAATGAGCAGTTCTTC
CASGPYRGLDNEQFF
>TRBJ1-2|TRBV12-3/TRBV12-4|-|-
TGTGCCAGCAGTTTATTAGCACAGCCTAACTATGGCTACTCCTTC
CASSLLAQPNYGYSF
>TRBJ1-1|TRBV6-1|few|-
TGTGCCAGCAGTGAAGCGCAGAAAATGAACACTGAAGCTTTCTTT
CASSEAQKMNTEAFF
>TRBJ2-1|TRBV11-1|once|TRBD2
TGTGCCAGCAGCTACCGGGGCGGGGGATCCTACAATGAGCAGTTCTTC
CASSYRGGGSYNEQFF
>TRBJ2-1|TRBV12-3/TRBV12-4|many|TRBD1
TGTGCCAGCAGCGACAGGGGGTGGGCCCGCAATGAGCAGTTCTTC
CASSDRGWARNEQFF
>TRBJ1-3|TRBV6-1|-|TRBD1
TGTGCCAGCAGAGAACAGGGGTTTGGAAACACCATATATTTT
CASREQGFGNTIYF
>TRBJ2-5|TRBV19|few|-
TGTGCCAGTACTCCCTCGGGTTATGGGCAAGAGACCCAGTACTTC
CASTPSGYGQETQYF
>TRBJ2-1|TRBV15|many|TRBD1
TGTGCCACCAGCAGGGACAGGGGGCAATACAATGAGCAGTTCTTC
CATSRDRGQYNEQFF
>TRBJ2-4|TRBV24-1|-|-
-
CATSDSGPAKNIQYF
>TRBJ1-4|TRBV6-5|-|-
TGTGCCAGCAGTTACTCAGGCAGTTCAACTAATGAAAAACTGTTTTTT
CASSYSGSSTNEKLFF
>TRBJ2-3|TRBV6-2/TRBV6-3|-|-
TGTGCCAGCAGCCCCGGGACCACGAGGTCCGATACGCAGTATTTT
CASSPGTTRSDTQYF
>TRBJ1-5|TRBV12-5|many|-
TGTGCTAGTGGTTTGGTACTCAGGGACCGGGCAGGTGCGAGCAATCAGCCCCAGCATTTT
CASGLVLRDRAGASNQPQHF
>TRBJ1-6|TRBV7-8|many|-
TGTGCCAGCAGCCAGACAGGCAGCTCCTATAATTCACCCCTCCACTTT
CASSQTGSSYNSPLHF
>TRBJ2-4|TRBV11-2|once|TRBD1
TGTGCCAGCAGCTTTAACAGGGGAACCGCCAAAAACATTCAGTACTTC
CASSFNRGTAKNIQYF
>TRBJ2-2|TRBV12-3/TRBV12-4|few|TRBD1
TGTGCCAGCAGTTCCACAGGGGCGGCCGGGGAGCTGTTTTTT
CASSSTGAAGELFF
>TRBJ2-7|TRBV20-1|few|TRBD1
TGCAGTGCTAGACACGACAGGGTGGGCTACGAGCAGTACTTC
CSARHDRVGYEQYF
>TRBJ1-5|TRBV27|-|-
TGTGCCAGCAGTTTCAAGAGGAGAAGCAATCAGCCCCAGCATTTT
CASSFKRRSNQPQHF
>TRBJ2-5|TRBV28|-|TRBD1
TGTGCCAGCAGTCCTATACGTGGACAGGGGCAAGAGACCCAGTACTTC
CASSPIRGQGQETQYF
>TRBJ2-5|TRBV6-2/TRBV6-3|-|TRBD1
TGTGCCAGCACCATCGGCCCAGGGGGAAGGGAGACCCAGTACTTC
CASTIGPGGRETQYF
>TRBJ1-5|TRBV7-8|many|TRBD1
TGTGCCAGCAGCATAGGGACAGGGATTAGCAATCAGCCCCAGCATTTT
CASSIGTGISNQPQHF
>TRBJ2-5|TRBV4-1|-|-
TGCGCCAGCAGCTTCGGACATGGGAGGAAAGAGACCCAGTACTTC
CASSFGHGRKETQYF
>TRBJ1-4|TRBV7-8|-|-
TGTGCCAGCAGCTTATCCTCCTTAACAACTAATGAAAAACTGTTTTTT
CASSLSSLTTNEKLFF
>TRBJ1-5|TRBV12-3/TRBV12-4|many|-
TGTGCCAGCAGTTTAAAGGGAAGGGTCATCAATCAGCCCCAGCATTTT
CASSLKGRVINQPQHF
>TRBJ2-1|TRBV4-1|few|-
TGCGCCAGCAGTGGCATTAAACTAGGGATGGATGAGCAGTTCTTC
CASSGIKLGMDEQFF
>TRBJ2-5|TRBV27|-|TRBD1
TGTGCCAGCAGTTTTGGGACAGGGAGGGAGACCCAGTACTTC
CASSFGTGRETQYF